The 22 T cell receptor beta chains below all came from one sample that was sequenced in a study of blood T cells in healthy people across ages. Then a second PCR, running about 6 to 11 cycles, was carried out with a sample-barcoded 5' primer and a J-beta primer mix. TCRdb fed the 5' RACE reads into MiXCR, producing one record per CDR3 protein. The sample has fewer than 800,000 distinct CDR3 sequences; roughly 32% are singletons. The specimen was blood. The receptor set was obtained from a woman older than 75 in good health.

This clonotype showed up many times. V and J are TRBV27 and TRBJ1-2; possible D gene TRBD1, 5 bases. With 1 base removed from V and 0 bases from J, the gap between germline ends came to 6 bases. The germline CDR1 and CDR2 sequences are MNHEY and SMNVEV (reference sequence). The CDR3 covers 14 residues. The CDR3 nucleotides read TGTGCCAGCAGTTTATGGGGACCTAACTATGGCTACACCTTC. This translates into CASSLWGPNYGYTF.

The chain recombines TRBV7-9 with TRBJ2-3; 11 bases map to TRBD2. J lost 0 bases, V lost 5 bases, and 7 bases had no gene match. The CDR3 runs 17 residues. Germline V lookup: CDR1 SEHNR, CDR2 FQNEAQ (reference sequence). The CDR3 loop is CASSPKRLAGSTDTQYF. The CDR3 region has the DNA TGTGCCAGCAGCCCTAAGAGACTAGCGGGGAGCACAGATACGCAGTATTTT.

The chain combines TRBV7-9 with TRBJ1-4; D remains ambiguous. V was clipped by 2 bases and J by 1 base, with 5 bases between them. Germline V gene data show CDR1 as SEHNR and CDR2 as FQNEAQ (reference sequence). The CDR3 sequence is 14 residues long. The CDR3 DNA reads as TGTGCCAGCAGCTTACTCCTAACTAATGAAAAACTGTTTTTT. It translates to CASSLLLTNEKLFF.

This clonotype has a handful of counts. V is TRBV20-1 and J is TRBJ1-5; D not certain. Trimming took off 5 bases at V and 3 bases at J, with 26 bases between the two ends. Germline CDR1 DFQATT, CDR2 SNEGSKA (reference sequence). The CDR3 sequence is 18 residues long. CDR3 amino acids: CSASLLVPSPLLNQPQHF. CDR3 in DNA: TGCAGTGCTTCCCTGTTAGTCCCAAGTCCTCTCCTCAATCAGCCCCAGCATTTT.

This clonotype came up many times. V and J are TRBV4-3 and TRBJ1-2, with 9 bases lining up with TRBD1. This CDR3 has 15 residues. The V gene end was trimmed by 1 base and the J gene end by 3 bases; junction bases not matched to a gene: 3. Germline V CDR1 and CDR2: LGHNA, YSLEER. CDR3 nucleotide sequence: TGCGCCAGCAGCCAAGTCTGGACAGGGGACTATGGCTACACCTTC. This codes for CASSQVWTGDYGYTF.

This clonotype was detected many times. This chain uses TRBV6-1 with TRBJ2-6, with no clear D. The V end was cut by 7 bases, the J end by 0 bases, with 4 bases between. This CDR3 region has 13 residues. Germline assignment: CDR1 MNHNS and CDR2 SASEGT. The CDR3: CASTNSGANVLTF. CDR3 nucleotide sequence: TGTGCCAGCACTAACTCTGGGGCCAACGTCCTGACTTTC.

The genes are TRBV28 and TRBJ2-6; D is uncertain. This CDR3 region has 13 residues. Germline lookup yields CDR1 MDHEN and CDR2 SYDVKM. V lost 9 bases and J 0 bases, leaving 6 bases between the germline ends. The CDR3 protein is CASQISGANVLTF. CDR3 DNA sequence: TGTGCCAGTCAGATCTCTGGGGCCAACGTCCTGACTTTC.

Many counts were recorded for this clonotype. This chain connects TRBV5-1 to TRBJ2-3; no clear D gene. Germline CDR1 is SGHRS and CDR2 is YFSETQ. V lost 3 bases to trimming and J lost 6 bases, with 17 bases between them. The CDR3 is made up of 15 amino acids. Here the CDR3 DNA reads TGCGCCAGCAGCTCGACTTCCTACATAACGGATACGCAGTATTTT. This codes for CASSSTSYITDTQYF.

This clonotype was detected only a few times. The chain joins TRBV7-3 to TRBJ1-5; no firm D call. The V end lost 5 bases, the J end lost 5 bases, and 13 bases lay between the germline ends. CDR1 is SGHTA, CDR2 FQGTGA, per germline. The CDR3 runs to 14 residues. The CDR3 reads CASSPPGSDQPQHF. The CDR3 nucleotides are TGTGCCAGCAGCCCTCCCGGGTCCGATCAGCCCCAGCATTTT.

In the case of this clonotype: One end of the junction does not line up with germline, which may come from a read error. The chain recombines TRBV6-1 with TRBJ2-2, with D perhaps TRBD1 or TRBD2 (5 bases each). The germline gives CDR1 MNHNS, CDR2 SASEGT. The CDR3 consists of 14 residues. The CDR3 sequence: CAGPGTANTEELFF. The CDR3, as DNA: TGTGCCGGCCCCGGGACGGCGAACACCGAGGAGCTGTTTTTT.

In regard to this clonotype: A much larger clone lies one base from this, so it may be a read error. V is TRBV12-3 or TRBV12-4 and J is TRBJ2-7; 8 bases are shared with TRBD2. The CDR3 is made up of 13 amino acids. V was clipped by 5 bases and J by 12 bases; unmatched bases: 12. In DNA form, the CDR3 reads TGTGCCAGCAGTCTTGGACTAGCCGGTTGGGGGTACTTC. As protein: CASSLGLAGWGYF.

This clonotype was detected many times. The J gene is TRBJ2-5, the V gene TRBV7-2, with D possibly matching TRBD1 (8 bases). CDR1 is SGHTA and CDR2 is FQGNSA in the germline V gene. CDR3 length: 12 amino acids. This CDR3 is CVTGGALETQYF. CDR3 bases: TGTGTCACAGGGGGGGCGCTAGAGACCCAGTACTTC.

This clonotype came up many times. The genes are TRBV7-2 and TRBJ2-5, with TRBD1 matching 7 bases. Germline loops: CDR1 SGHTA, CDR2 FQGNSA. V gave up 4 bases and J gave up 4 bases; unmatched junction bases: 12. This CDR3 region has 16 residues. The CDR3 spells CASSYGVTGLLETQYF. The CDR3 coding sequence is TGTGCCAGCAGCTATGGGGTGACAGGGCTTCTAGAGACCCAGTACTTC.

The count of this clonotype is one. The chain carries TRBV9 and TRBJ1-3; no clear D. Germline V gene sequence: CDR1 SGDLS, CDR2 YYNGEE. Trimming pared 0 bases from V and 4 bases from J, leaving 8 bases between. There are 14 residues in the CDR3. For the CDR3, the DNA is TGTGCCAGCAGCGTAGGTGACGGAGGAAACACCATATATTTT. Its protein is CASSVGDGGNTIYF.

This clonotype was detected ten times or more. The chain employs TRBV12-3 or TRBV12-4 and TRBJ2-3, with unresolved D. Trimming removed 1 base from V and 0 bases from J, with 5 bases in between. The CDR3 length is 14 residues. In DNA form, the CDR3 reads TGTGCCAGCAGTTTAGTAACTAGCACAGATACGCAGTATTTT. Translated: CASSLVTSTDTQYF.

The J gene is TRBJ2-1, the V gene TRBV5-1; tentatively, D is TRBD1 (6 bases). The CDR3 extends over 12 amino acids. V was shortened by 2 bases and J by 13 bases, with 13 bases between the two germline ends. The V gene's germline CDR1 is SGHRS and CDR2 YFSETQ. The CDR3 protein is CASSFGNRAQFF. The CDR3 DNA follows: TGCGCCAGCAGCTTTGGGAACAGGGCACAGTTCTTC.

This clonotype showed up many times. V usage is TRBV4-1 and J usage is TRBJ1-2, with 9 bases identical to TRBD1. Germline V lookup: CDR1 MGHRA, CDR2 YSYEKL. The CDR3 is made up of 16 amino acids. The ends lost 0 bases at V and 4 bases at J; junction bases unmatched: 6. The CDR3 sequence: CASSQEGTGLAYGYTF. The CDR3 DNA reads TGCGCCAGCAGCCAAGAAGGGACAGGGTTGGCCTATGGCTACACCTTC.

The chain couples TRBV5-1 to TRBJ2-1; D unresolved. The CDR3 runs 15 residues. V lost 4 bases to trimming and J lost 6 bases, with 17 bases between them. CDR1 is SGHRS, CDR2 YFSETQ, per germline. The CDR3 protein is CASSQEPLRSNEQFF. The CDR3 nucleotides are TGCGCCAGCAGCCAGGAGCCTCTCAGGTCCAATGAGCAGTTCTTC.

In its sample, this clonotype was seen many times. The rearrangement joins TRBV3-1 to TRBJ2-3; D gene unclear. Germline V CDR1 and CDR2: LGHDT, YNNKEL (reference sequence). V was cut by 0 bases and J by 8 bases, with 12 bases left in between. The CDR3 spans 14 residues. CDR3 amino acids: CASSQDLVVGTQYF. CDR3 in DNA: TGTGCCAGCAGCCAAGATCTTGTAGTAGGTACGCAGTATTTT.

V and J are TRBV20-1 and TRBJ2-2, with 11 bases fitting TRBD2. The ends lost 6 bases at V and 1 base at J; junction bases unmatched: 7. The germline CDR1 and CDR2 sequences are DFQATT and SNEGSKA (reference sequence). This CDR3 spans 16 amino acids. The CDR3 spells CSAPGLAGRNTGELFF. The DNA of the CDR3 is TGCAGTGCACCAGGACTAGCGGGCCGGAACACCGGGGAGCTGTTTTTT.

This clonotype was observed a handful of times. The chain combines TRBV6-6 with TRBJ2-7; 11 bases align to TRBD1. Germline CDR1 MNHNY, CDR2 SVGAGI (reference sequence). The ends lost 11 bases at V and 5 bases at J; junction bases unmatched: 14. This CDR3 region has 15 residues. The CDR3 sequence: CAGKVMGQGDNEQYF. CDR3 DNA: TGTGCCGGCAAGGTGATGGGACAGGGGGACAACGAGCAGTACTTC.

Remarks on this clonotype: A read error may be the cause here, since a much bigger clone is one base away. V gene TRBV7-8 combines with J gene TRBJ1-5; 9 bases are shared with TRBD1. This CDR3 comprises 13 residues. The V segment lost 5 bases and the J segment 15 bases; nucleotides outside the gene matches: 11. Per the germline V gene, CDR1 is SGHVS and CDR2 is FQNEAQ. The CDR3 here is CASSERYSGQGHF. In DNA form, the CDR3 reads TGTGCCAGCAGCGAACGATATTCGGGACAGGGGCATTTT.